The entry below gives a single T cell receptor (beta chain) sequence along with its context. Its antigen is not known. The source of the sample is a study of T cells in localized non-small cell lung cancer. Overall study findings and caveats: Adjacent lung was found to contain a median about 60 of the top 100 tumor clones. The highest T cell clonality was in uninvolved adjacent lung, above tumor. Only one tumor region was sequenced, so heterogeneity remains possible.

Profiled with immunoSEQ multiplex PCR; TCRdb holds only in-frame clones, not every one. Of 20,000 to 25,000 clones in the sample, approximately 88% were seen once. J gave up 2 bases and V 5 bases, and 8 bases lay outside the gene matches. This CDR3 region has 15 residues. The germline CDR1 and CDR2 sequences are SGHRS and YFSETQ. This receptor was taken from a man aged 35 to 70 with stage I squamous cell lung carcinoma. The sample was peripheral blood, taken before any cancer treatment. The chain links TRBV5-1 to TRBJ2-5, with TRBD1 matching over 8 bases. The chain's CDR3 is CASRHSGQGQETQYF. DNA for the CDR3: TGCGCCAGCAGGCATTCCGGACAGGGACAAGAGACCCAGTACTTC.